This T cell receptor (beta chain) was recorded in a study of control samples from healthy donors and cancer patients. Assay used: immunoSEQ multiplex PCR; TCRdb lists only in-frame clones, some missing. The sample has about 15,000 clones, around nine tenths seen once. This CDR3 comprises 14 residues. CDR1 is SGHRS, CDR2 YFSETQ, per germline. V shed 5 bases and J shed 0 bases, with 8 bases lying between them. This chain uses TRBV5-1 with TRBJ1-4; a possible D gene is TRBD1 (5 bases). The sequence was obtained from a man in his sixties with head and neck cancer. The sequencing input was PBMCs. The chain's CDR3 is CASRVGATNEKLFF. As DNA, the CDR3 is TGCGCCAGCAGGGTGGGGGCAACTAATGAAAAACTGTTTTTT.